The 21 T cell receptor beta chains below were found in one sample sequenced in a study of cytotoxic CD8 clonotypes in ibrutinib-treated CLL (dated by TCRdb to the early 2020s). Library construction relied on the immunoSEQ multiplex PCR assay. The source is immuneACCESS, and TCRdb retained only in-frame sequences with V and J called. Part of the clones is not carried over; for the studies checked, unresolved V genes explain less than half of this, and the remainder is unexplained. The sample table shows more than 200,000 clones, and 75% to 80% are seen once. The ten largest clones represent 11% of the sample. The time point label on this specimen signifies: approximately twelve months on ibrutinib. The sequences come from PBMCs, collected after 12 months of ibrutinib treatment. Every receptor here comes from a human donor with chronic lymphocytic leukemia.

This chain's CDR3 is CASSGGQVAPSPLHF. The DNA for the CDR3 is TGTGCCAGCAGTGGTGGACAGGTCGCTCCTTCACCCCTCCACTTT. J is TRBJ1-6 and V is TRBV13, with 7 nucleotides matching TRBD1. The V gene's germline CDR1 is PRHDT and CDR2 FYEKMQ (reference sequence). The CDR3 is made up of 15 amino acids. The trim removed 6 bases at V and 9 bases at J, leaving 11 bases unmatched. Variable domain in full (rest from reference TRBV13 and TRBJ1-6): AAGVIQSPRHLIKEKRETATLKCYPIPRHDTVYWYQQGPGQDPQFLISFYEKMQSDKGSIPDRFSAQQFSDYHSELNMSSLELGDSALYFCASSGGQVAPSPLHFGNGTRLTVT.

The genes are TRBV27 and TRBJ2-7; TRBD1 matches at 7 bases. J gave up 5 bases and V 4 bases, and 11 bases lay outside the gene matches. In germline, CDR1 is MNHEY, CDR2 SMNVEV (reference sequence). This CDR3 is 15 amino acids long. CDR3 in amino acids: CASSSAPGQFNEQYF. The DNA for the CDR3 is TGTGCCAGCAGTTCAGCGCCGGGACAGTTCAACGAGCAGTACTTC.

The table lists this clone with a few counts. J is TRBJ2-7 and V is TRBV6-1; 13 bases agree with TRBD2. V gave up 5 bases and J gave up 7 bases; unmatched junction bases: 5. This CDR3 is 14 amino acids long. Germline V gene sequence: CDR1 MNHNS, CDR2 SASEGT. The CDR3 sequence is CASSFRTSGSEQYF. The CDR3 coding sequence is TGTGCCAGCAGTTTCAGGACTAGCGGGAGTGAGCAGTACTTC.

The J gene is TRBJ2-5, the V gene TRBV27, with 11 bases lining up with TRBD2. Unmatched junction bases numbered 8, after V lost 5 bases and J lost 0 bases. This CDR3 has 17 residues. Germline loops: CDR1 MNHEY, CDR2 SMNVEV (reference sequence). The DNA for the CDR3 is TGTGCCAGCAGTCCCTCTCGACTAGCGGGGTACCAAGAGACCCAGTACTTC. Its translation: CASSPSRLAGYQETQYF.

The gene calls are TRBV5-1 and TRBJ1-2; 7 nucleotides agree with TRBD1. With V trimmed by 0 bases and J by 4 bases, 6 bases remained unmatched. This CDR3 has 15 amino acids. The germline gives CDR1 SGHRS, CDR2 YFSETQ. CDR3 in amino acids: CASSLGNRGGYGYTF. The CDR3 region has the DNA TGCGCCAGCAGCTTGGGGAACAGGGGCGGCTATGGCTACACCTTC.

The V and J genes are TRBV28 and TRBJ2-1; 10 positions agree with TRBD1. CDR1 is MDHEN and CDR2 is SYDVKM in the germline V gene. Trimming cost V 5 bases and J 4 bases; bases outside gene matches: 5. The CDR3 runs 15 residues. This chain's CDR3 is CASSTPGQGYNEQFF. The CDR3 DNA is TGTGCCAGCAGTACACCGGGACAGGGGTACAATGAGCAGTTCTTC.

This chain links TRBV29-1 with TRBJ2-7; D uncertain. With 6 bases removed from V and 3 bases from J, the gap between germline ends came to 6 bases. The CDR3 spans 10 residues. Per the germline V gene, CDR1 is SQVTM and CDR2 is ANQGSEA. The CDR3 DNA is TGCAGCGTGTTCGACTACGAGCAGTACTTC. This gives the protein CSVFDYEQYF.

This chain connects TRBV28 to TRBJ2-3; D gene ambiguous. V was cut by 6 bases and J by 2 bases, with 21 bases left in between. Per germline, CDR1 MDHEN and CDR2 SYDVKM. The CDR3 runs 17 residues. In DNA form, the CDR3 reads TGTGCCAGCAGGAGCGTCGGGCCCTCACCCTTCACAGATACGCAGTATTTT. Amino acid sequence: CASRSVGPSPFTDTQYF.

V usage is TRBV5-1 and J usage is TRBJ2-4, with 9 positions matching TRBD1. This CDR3 is built from 13 residues. Germline CDR1 is SGHRS and CDR2 is YFSETQ. V was pared by 4 bases and J by 7 bases, with 3 bases of the junction left unmatched. In DNA, the CDR3 is TGCGCCAGCAGCCCCGGACAGGGGAACATTCAGTACTTC. Residues: CASSPGQGNIQYF. The complete variable domain, with remaining parts taken from reference TRBV5-1 and TRBJ2-4, reads KAGVTQTPRYLIKTRGQQVTLSCSPISGHRSVSWYQQTPGQGLQFLFEYFSETQRNKGNFPGRFSGRQFSNSRSEMNVSTLELGDSALYLCASSPGQGNIQYFGAGTRLSVL.

The gene calls are TRBV27 and TRBJ2-1; D not resolved. With 6 bases removed from V and 0 bases from J, the gap between germline ends came to 12 bases. This CDR3 spans 15 amino acids. Germline V gives CDR1 MNHEY, CDR2 SMNVEV (reference sequence). In DNA, the CDR3 is TGTGCCAGCAGCCCCACCCCCGGCTCCTACAATGAGCAGTTCTTC. It encodes CASSPTPGSYNEQFF.

The chain combines TRBV5-1 with TRBJ2-1; 13 nucleotides match TRBD2. Germline V lookup: CDR1 SGHRS, CDR2 YFSETQ. This CDR3 contains 16 residues. Unmatched junction bases numbered 11, after V lost 4 bases and J lost 10 bases. CDR3 sequence reads: CASSPTGTSGALEQFF. CDR3 DNA sequence: TGCGCCAGCAGCCCAACCGGGACTAGCGGGGCTTTGGAGCAGTTCTTC.

This clone showed up many times. J is TRBJ1-5 and V is TRBV30; perhaps TRBD1 as D (5 bases). Germline assignment: CDR1 GTSNPN and CDR2 SVGIG (reference sequence). The CDR3 loop spans 14 amino acids. V shed 3 bases and J shed 7 bases, with 16 bases lying between them. CDR3 nucleotide sequence: TGTGCCTGGAGCCCCGGGGGGGAATTCCAGCCCCAGCATTTT. Residues: CAWSPGGEFQPQHF.

The chain recombines TRBV11-3 with TRBJ2-7; D might be TRBD1 (6 bases). Looked up from germline, CDR1 is SGHNT and CDR2 is YENEEA. CDR3 size: 14 residues. V was trimmed by 4 bases and J by 0 bases, leaving 10 bases between them. DNA for the CDR3: TGTGCCAGCAGCTCTCCCAGGGGCTCCTACGAGCAGTACTTC. Protein: CASSSPRGSYEQYF. The variable domain in full, completed from reference TRBV11-3 and TRBJ2-7, reads EAGVVQSPRYKIIEKKQPVAFWCNPISGHNTLYWYLQNLGQGPELLIRYENEEAVDDSQLPKDRFSAERLKGVDSTLKIQPAELGDSAVYLCASSSPRGSYEQYFGPGTRLTVT.

The chain joins TRBV2 to TRBJ1-2; D gene uncertain. The V gene's germline CDR1 is SNHLY and CDR2 FYNNEI. Between the trimmed V and J ends, which lost 5 bases and 5 bases, there was a span of 9 bases. The CDR3 contains 12 residues. CDR3 loop: CASSRTGYGYTF. CDR3 bases: TGTGCCAGCAGTCGAACTGGATATGGCTACACCTTC.

The chain combines TRBV5-4 with TRBJ2-7; 9 bases are shared with TRBD2. V lost 7 bases, J lost 6 bases, and 17 bases stayed unmatched. The CDR3 length is 16 residues. Germline CDR1 and CDR2: SGHNT and YYREEE (reference sequence). CDR3 sequence: CASSPGAGGTRGEQYF. DNA of the CDR3: TGTGCCAGCTCCCCAGGTGCGGGGGGGACCCGGGGCGAGCAGTACTTC. The full variable domain, in which reference TRBV5-4 and TRBJ2-7 provide the parts outside the CDR3, is ETGVTQSPTHLIKTRGQQVTLRCSSQSGHNTVSWYQQALGQGPQFIFQYYREEENGRGNFPPRFSGLQFPNYSSELNVNALELDDSALYLCASSPGAGGTRGEQYFGPGTRLTVT.

The genes are TRBV6-5 and TRBJ1-1, with 7 bases lining up with TRBD1. Germline trimming cut 6 bases from V and 4 bases from J; bases unmatched to any gene: 11. The germline V gene has CDR1 MNHEY and CDR2 SVGAGI. The CDR3 runs to 15 residues. The CDR3 is CASRETGILGTEAFF. The CDR3 DNA sequence: TGTGCCAGCAGAGAGACAGGGATTTTGGGCACTGAAGCTTTCTTT.

The chain employs TRBV5-4 and TRBJ2-3; 12 bases align to TRBD1. With 1 base clipped from V and 4 bases from J, the junction kept 13 bases outside the gene matches. The V gene's germline CDR1 is SGHNT and CDR2 YYREEE (reference sequence). This CDR3 region has 19 residues. CDR3 in DNA: TGTGCCAGCAGCTTGAGGGGACAGGGGGCGGAGGTAGTGGCAGATACGCAGTATTTT. This sequence encodes CASSLRGQGAEVVADTQYF.

J is TRBJ2-7 and V is TRBV18; D ambiguous. V dropped 6 bases and J dropped 5 bases, with 11 bases sitting between them. CDR1 is KGHSH and CDR2 is LQKENI in the germline V gene. The CDR3 has 12 residues. Written as DNA, the CDR3 is TGTGCCAGCTCGGCCGGCCTGGACGAGCAGTACTTC. Encoded protein: CASSAGLDEQYF. Variable domain in full (rest from reference TRBV18 and TRBJ2-7): NAGVMQNPRHLVRRRGQEARLRCSPMKGHSHVYWYRQLPEEGLKFMVYLQKENIIDESGMPKERFSAEFPKEGPSILRIQQVVRGDSAAYFCASSAGLDEQYFGPGTRLTVT.

Details on this clone: A clone one base away is much larger, so this may be a read error. This chain joins TRBV4-1 and TRBJ1-1; D is unresolved. In germline, CDR1 is MGHRA, CDR2 YSYEKL. The CDR3 totals 14 residues. Deletions cut 0 bases from V and 1 base from J, with 6 bases between. The CDR3, as DNA: TGCGCCAGCAGCCAAGATTTGGGGAACACTGAAGCTTTCTTT. It specifies CASSQDLGNTEAFF.

The chain is built from TRBV7-6 and TRBJ2-7; tentative D call: TRBD1 (6 bases). This CDR3 has 13 amino acids. The V gene's germline CDR1 is SGHVS and CDR2 FNYEAQ. V gave up 4 bases and J gave up 2 bases, with 9 bases separating them. The CDR3 spells CASSSTGTYEQYF. The CDR3 DNA is TGTGCCAGCAGCTCAACAGGGACCTACGAGCAGTACTTC.

This chain uses TRBV11-3 with TRBJ2-7, with 9 bases lining up with TRBD1. This CDR3 has 16 amino acids. Trimming removed 4 bases from V and 5 bases from J; junction bases left unmatched: 12. The V gene's germline CDR1 is SGHNT and CDR2 YENEEA. The CDR3 bases are TGTGCCAGCAGCTCCGGTCCCGGGACAGGGATCCACGAGCAGTACTTC. Amino acids: CASSSGPGTGIHEQYF. Looking up the rest from reference TRBV11-3 and TRBJ2-7 gives the full variable domain: EAGVVQSPRYKIIEKKQPVAFWCNPISGHNTLYWYLQNLGQGPELLIRYENEEAVDDSQLPKDRFSAERLKGVDSTLKIQPAELGDSAVYLCASSSGPGTGIHEQYFGPGTRLTVT.